What follows are 22 T cell receptor beta chains derived from one specimen sequenced in a study of regulatory T cells in long-lasting Graves disease. The time point denotes: persistent/refractory GD, antithyroid drugs over 5 years with positive TRAb. Scientists built the TCR library using RNA that was extracted from PBMCs. Investigators prepared the TCR beta libraries by applying iRepertoire HTBI primers and Arm-PCR of CDR3 regions. TCRdb analysed the multiplex PCR reads with MiXCR anew, one entry per CDR3 protein. The data show about 470,000 distinct CDR3 sequences, with around 21% seen just once and 7.8% held by the top ten. The material was peripheral blood mononuclear cells (PBMCs), obtained when the disease was refractory, from a patient treated with antithyroid drugs. Receptors originate from a female donor with Graves disease.

There are many counts of this clonotype. V and J are TRBV6-1 and TRBJ2-5; 8 positions match TRBD2. The germline V gene has CDR1 MNHNS and CDR2 SASEGT. With 5 bases clipped from V and 5 bases from J, the junction kept 7 bases outside the gene matches. The CDR3 is 14 amino acids. This chain's CDR3 is CASSPGGGLETQYF. The CDR3 DNA reads TGTGCCAGCAGTCCAGGCGGGGGGCTGGAGACCCAGTACTTC.

The table lists this clonotype with a few counts. V gene TRBV5-1 combines with J gene TRBJ2-1; tentative D call: TRBD2 (5 bases). The CDR3 runs 15 residues. V was shortened by 1 base and J by 0 bases, with 8 bases between the two germline ends. Germline CDR1 is SGHRS and CDR2 is YFSETQ. The CDR3 bases are TGCGCCAGCAGCTTGACGGGAAGCTCCTACAATGAGCAGTTCTTC. Residues: CASSLTGSSYNEQFF.

The genes are TRBV5-1 and TRBJ2-5; D may be TRBD2 (6 bases). Trimming left V 5 bases short and J 0 bases short, with 20 bases between. The CDR3 runs to 17 residues. Germline V gene lookup returns CDR1 SGHRS and CDR2 YFSETQ. The CDR3 sequence: CASRNLGGRHYQETQYF. CDR3 in DNA: TGCGCCAGCAGAAATTTGGGGGGTCGGCATTACCAAGAGACCCAGTACTTC.

This clonotype was recorded at least ten times. The rearrangement joins TRBV7-2 to TRBJ1-4; D is unclear. CDR3 length: 15 residues. The V gene's germline CDR1 is SGHTA and CDR2 FQGNSA. V was clipped by 6 bases and J by 0 bases, with 11 bases between them. CDR3 sequence: CASRSLGATNEKLFF. CDR3 DNA sequence: TGTGCCAGCAGATCACTCGGGGCAACTAATGAAAAACTGTTTTTT.

This clonotype came up many times. The V call is TRBV11-3, the J call TRBJ2-5; D is perhaps TRBD1 (7 bases). CDR1 is SGHNT and CDR2 is YENEEA in the germline V gene. The CDR3 has 14 amino acids. V lost 3 bases to trimming and J lost 5 bases, with 13 bases between them. CDR3: CASSFGGGRETQYF. The CDR3 DNA reads as TGTGCCAGCAGCTTTGGAGGGGGCCGGGAGACCCAGTACTTC.

At least ten counts were recorded for this clonotype. The rearrangement links TRBV6-2 or TRBV6-3 to TRBJ1-6, with a weak D call TRBD1 (6 bases). Per the germline V gene, CDR1 is MNHEY and CDR2 is SVGEGT. This CDR3 contains 16 residues. The V end lost 2 bases, the J end lost 1 base, and 9 bases lay between the germline ends. CDR3: CASSYGGLSYNSPLHF. The CDR3 DNA reads as TGTGCCAGCAGTTACGGGGGGCTGTCCTATAATTCACCCCTCCACTTT.

This chain links TRBV6-2 or TRBV6-3 with TRBJ2-2; maybe TRBD1 (6 bases). The germline V gene has CDR1 MNHEY and CDR2 SVGEGT. The CDR3 consists of 16 residues. Trimming left V 0 bases short and J 1 base short, with 9 bases between. The CDR3 is CASSYSRRGNTGELFF. CDR3 DNA sequence: TGTGCCAGCAGTTACTCCCGCAGGGGGAACACCGGGGAGCTGTTTTTT.

This clonotype showed up just a few times. This chain joins TRBV11-2 and TRBJ2-2, with D uncertain. The length of the CDR3 is 14 residues. CDR1 is SGHAT, CDR2 FQNNGV, per germline. V lost 2 bases to trimming and J lost 4 bases, with 8 bases between them. The CDR3 spells CASSLKVVTGELFF. CDR3 sequence (DNA): TGTGCCAGCAGCTTAAAGGTGGTCACCGGGGAGCTGTTTTTT.

In this sample, this clonotype turned up many times. At one end, the junction sequence differs from germline, possibly due to a read error. The chain carries TRBV6-1 and TRBJ1-1, with D perhaps TRBD1 (6 bases). The CDR3 extends over 16 amino acids. CDR1 MNHNS and CDR2 SASEGT come from the germline V gene. The DNA of the CDR3 is TGTGCCAGCAGAGAAGGGGGGTGGTGGATGAACACTGAAGCTTTCTTT. It translates to CASREGGWWMNTEAFF.

The sample holds many counts of this clonotype. The chain joins TRBV2 to TRBJ1-5, with 11 bases that match TRBD1. In germline, CDR1 is SNHLY, CDR2 FYNNEI. Trimming took 6 bases from V and 5 from J; bases not matched to a gene: 3. CDR3 length: 14 residues. The DNA for the CDR3 is TGTGCCAGCAGAAGGGACAGGGGGTATCAGCCCCAGCATTTT. Amino acid sequence: CASRRDRGYQPQHF.

In this sample, this clonotype turned up many times. The genes are TRBV6-2 or TRBV6-3 and TRBJ2-7; no firm D call. There are 14 residues in the CDR3. Deletions cut 5 bases from V and 4 bases from J, with 15 bases between. Looked up from germline, CDR1 is MNHEY and CDR2 is SVGEGT. Here the CDR3 reads CASSKWTADYEQYF. The CDR3 nucleotides read TGTGCCAGCAGTAAATGGACGGCCGATTACGAGCAGTACTTC.

The CDR3 spells CAWSVRGLGYEQYF. The CDR3 DNA reads TGTGCCTGGAGTGTGCGGGGGTTGGGCTACGAGCAGTACTTC. The chain links TRBV30 to TRBJ2-7; 7 bases are a match to TRBD2. Germline CDR1 and CDR2: GTSNPN and SVGIG (reference sequence). V lost 0 bases to trimming and J lost 3 bases; unmatched junction nucleotides: 5. There are 14 residues in the CDR3.

The V and J genes are TRBV28 and TRBJ2-3, with D unresolved. The CDR3 has 14 residues. The ends were cut back, 3 bases at V and 2 bases at J, with 9 bases in the middle. Germline V gene sequence: CDR1 MDHEN, CDR2 SYDVKM. CDR3 in amino acids: CASSLVGATDTQYF. In DNA form, the CDR3 reads TGTGCCAGCAGTTTGGTCGGAGCCACAGATACGCAGTATTTT.

This clonotype was seen once. V is TRBV4-1 and J is TRBJ2-7; possible D gene TRBD2, 5 bases. The germline CDR1 and CDR2 sequences are MGHRA and YSYEKL. Trimming shortened V by 2 bases and J by 2 bases, and 13 bases separated the two germline ends. The CDR3 is 15 residues long. DNA of the CDR3: TGCGCCAGCAGCCAACCCCACCGGGGTACCTACGAGCAGTACTTC. Translating gives CASSQPHRGTYEQYF.

This clonotype was seen a handful of times. The chain combines TRBV28 with TRBJ2-5; D possibly corresponds to TRBD2 (5 bases). This CDR3 comprises 16 residues. The germline V gene encodes CDR1 MDHEN and CDR2 SYDVKM. Trimming removed 2 bases at V and 5 bases at J, with 18 bases between. The CDR3 loop reads CASSLNRSGWFETQYF. The CDR3 DNA is TGTGCCAGCAGTTTAAATCGGTCGGGGTGGTTCGAGACCCAGTACTTC.

The V and J genes are TRBV4-1 and TRBJ2-7; 9 bases are a match to TRBD1. Per the germline V gene, CDR1 is MGHRA and CDR2 is YSYEKL. This CDR3 comprises 17 residues. The trim removed 0 bases at V and 2 bases at J, leaving 8 bases unmatched. CDR3 nucleotides: TGCGCCAGCAGCCAAGATACATCGGGGACAGGGACCTACGAGCAGTACTTC. As protein: CASSQDTSGTGTYEQYF.

In the case of this clonotype: A clone one base away is much larger, so this may be a read error. The chain combines TRBV24-1 with TRBJ2-5; 8 bases line up with TRBD1. This CDR3 has 14 amino acids. V shed 5 bases and J 7 bases; nucleotides not matched to a gene: 8. Germline V CDR1 and CDR2: KGHDR, SFDVKD. The chain's CDR3 is CATSGAGGMGTQYF. For the CDR3, the DNA is TGTGCCACCAGTGGAGCAGGGGGCATGGGGACCCAGTACTTC.

The chain employs TRBV7-9 and TRBJ2-1, with TRBD2 identical over 8 bases. The germline CDR1 and CDR2 sequences are SEHNR and FQNEAQ (reference sequence). This CDR3 is built from 14 residues. The J segment lost 3 bases and the V segment lost 6 bases, leaving 4 bases of the junction unmatched. CDR3 sequence (DNA): TGTGCCAGCAGTTTAACTAGCGGCTACAATGAGCAGTTCTTC. It specifies CASSLTSGYNEQFF.

The chain joins TRBV4-2 to TRBJ1-1; D gene ambiguous. The CDR3 loop spans 13 amino acids. Trimming pared 2 bases from V and 1 base from J, leaving 5 bases between. Germline loops: CDR1 LGHNA, CDR2 YNFKEQ. The CDR3 region is CASSQFRNTEAFF. The CDR3 DNA reads as TGTGCCAGCAGCCAATTCAGGAACACTGAAGCTTTCTTT.

This clonotype was observed at least ten times. The chain is built from TRBV19 and TRBJ1-1; the match to TRBD1 covers 8 bases. Per germline, CDR1 LNHDA and CDR2 SQIVND (reference sequence). V lost 4 bases to trimming and J lost 0 bases; unmatched junction nucleotides: 7. CDR3 size: 16 residues. The CDR3 DNA reads TGTGCCAGTAGTACCTTAGGGACAGGAGTGAACACTGAAGCTTTCTTT. Its protein is CASSTLGTGVNTEAFF. The whole variable domain, filled in from reference TRBV19 and TRBJ1-1, reads DGGITQSPKYLFRKEGQNVTLSCEQNLNHDAMYWYRQDPGQGLRLIYYSQIVNDFQKGDIAEGYSVSREKKESFPLTVTSAQKNPTAFYLCASSTLGTGVNTEAFFGQGTRLTVV.

This clonotype has only a few counts. This chain uses TRBV12-3 or TRBV12-4 with TRBJ1-2; weak D call: TRBD1 (5 bases). V gave up 5 bases and J gave up 7 bases, with 14 bases separating them. The CDR3 is made up of 13 amino acids. As DNA, the CDR3 is TGTGCCAGCAGTCGTAGTGGGGGGGTTGGCTACACCTTC. It is translated as CASSRSGGVGYTF.

The table lists this clonotype with many counts. V and J are TRBV2 and TRBJ2-7, with D perhaps TRBD1 (5 bases). Germline CDR1 and CDR2: SNHLY and FYNNEI. Trimming pared 1 base from V and 0 bases from J, leaving 13 bases between. The CDR3 sequence is 16 residues long. In DNA, the CDR3 is TGTGCCAGCAGTGAAGGGGTAGGGGAACGCTCCTACGAGCAGTACTTC. This sequence encodes CASSEGVGERSYEQYF.